This T cell receptor beta chain was recovered during a study of T cells in Graves' hyperthyroidism and ophthalmopathy (dated by TCRdb to between 2018 and 2020). Background on the whole study: Peripheral blood samples were taken at the time of initial diagnosis, prior to any treatment. According to the paper, TCR Vbeta CDR3 sequencing was carried out on around 140 peripheral blood samples, which came from more than 40 ophthalmopathy, around 75 hyperthyroidism and approximately 17 progressor patients. The roughly 100 discovery patients were divided at random into training and test sets in a 7:3 ratio. After sampling, hyperthyroidism patients received methimazole starting at 30 mg daily, and ophthalmopathy patients received high-dose intravenous methylprednisolone. Prospective prediction of ophthalmopathy was tested in an independent validation cohort consisting of some 20 hyperthyroidism patients and more than 15 patients who later progressed to ophthalmopathy. In about 6 Graves' hyperthyroidism patients, the study also compared T-cell repertoires from thyroid tissue with T-cell repertoires from blood. To identify TCR V-J signatures that set the groups apart, the researchers used a discovery cohort of 100 patients, made up of 43 with Graves' ophthalmopathy and 55 to 65 with stable Graves' hyperthyroidism.

Spanning cysteine to phenylalanine, the CDR3 consists of 12 amino acids. Only CDR3 DNA is held: 36 bases, read in frame from base 1. Between the V and J ends, shortened by 6 bases and 7 bases respectively, the junction contains 10 bases. From a lookup of the germline V gene, CDR1 and CDR2 are SNHLY and FYNNEI. The TCR beta CDR3 regions were amplified from RNA transcripts. The first round of RT-PCR for the TCR CDR3 was performed with the HTBI primer set and the Qiagen OneStep RT-PCR kit. A second multiplex PCR round built the libraries, followed by size selection and purification. Sequencing of the libraries was done on an Illumina HiSeq2000 using paired-end 100 bp reads. On the study's bioinformatics: SOAPnuke was used to process the raw data, with reads discarded if the reads contained adapters or uncalled bases, had a mean Phred below 15, or lacked an exact constant-primer or identifier match. High-quality paired reads were merged using COPE v1.2.5, and each unique nucleotide sequence was defined as a clonotype. MiTCR v1.1 was used to align the clonotypes against IMGT TRBV, TRBD and TRBJ reference segments. The analysis included only V-J combinations with a frequency above 0.0001, which together covered around 99% of the repertoires. A TCS score was defined as the ratio of F50 (clonal expansion) to E x V (chaos), with BLOSUM62-based TCRdist applied between CDR3 peptides within each V-J. Welch's t-statistics and random forest reduced fewer than 600 V-J features to roughly 13, which were used in a naive Bayes classifier (R e1071). TCRdb redid the processing of the public reads, applying fastp at Q25 and MiXCR, and retained in-frame beta chains. Rows merge per CDR3 protein into single entries with the most common DNA and genes. The V and J calls were not made by the authors but by TCRdb's processing. The sample table records about 400,000 distinct CDR3 sequences; more than 13% of these occur just once. The ten largest clones capture around 30% of the sample.

This clonotype was detected many times. No antigen is known for it. Per-base qualities were not stored, and no clone one base away is much larger. Moderately to severely active disease, a Clinical Activity Score of at least 3, a NOSPECS grade of at least 4, and a duration under 3 months were present in ophthalmopathy patients. Patients with uncontrolled infections, other autoimmune diseases, pregnancy or lactation were excluded. Diagnoses were established on the basis of clinical symptoms, serum thyroxine and TRAb, thyroid ultrasound, and orbital computed tomography. PBMCs were isolated from 7.5 to 10 ml of fresh peripheral blood by Ficoll-Paque density gradient centrifugation. Trizol reagent was used to extract total RNA, and RNA quality was then checked on an Agilent 2100 Bioanalyzer. General findings and caveats noted by the study authors: In cross-validation, a model built on a 13 V-J signature told ophthalmopathy apart from stable hyperthyroidism with under 90% sensitivity and 81% to 82% specificity, and in testing the same model reached 80%/75%. In validation, the model predicted progression to ophthalmopathy with approximately 70% sensitivity and roughly 72% specificity, a median of approximately 6.5 months before onset. Sample size was not statistically predetermined, and blinding of investigators to group allocation was not performed. Blood samples also contained most of the expanded thyroid clonotypes (frequency above 0.001), which suggests that blood repertoires may reflect thyroid immune responses.

What was sequenced was blood. The receptor comes from a man aged 45-60 years with Graves' ophthalmopathy. This chain joins TRBV2 to TRBJ2-1; matching of 6 bases hints at TRBD2 as the D gene. Read as DNA, the sequence is TGTGCCAGCAGGGGCAGCGGGAATGAGCAGTTCTTC. Its product reads: CASRGSGNEQFF. When the CDR3 is completed using the reference TRBV2 and TRBJ2-1 genes on either side, the full variable domain is EPEVTQTPSHQVTQMGQEVILRCVPISNHLYFYWYRQILGQKVEFLVSFYNNEISEKSEIFDDQFSVERPDGSNFTLKIRSTKLEDSAMYFCASRGSGNEQFFGPGTRLTVL.